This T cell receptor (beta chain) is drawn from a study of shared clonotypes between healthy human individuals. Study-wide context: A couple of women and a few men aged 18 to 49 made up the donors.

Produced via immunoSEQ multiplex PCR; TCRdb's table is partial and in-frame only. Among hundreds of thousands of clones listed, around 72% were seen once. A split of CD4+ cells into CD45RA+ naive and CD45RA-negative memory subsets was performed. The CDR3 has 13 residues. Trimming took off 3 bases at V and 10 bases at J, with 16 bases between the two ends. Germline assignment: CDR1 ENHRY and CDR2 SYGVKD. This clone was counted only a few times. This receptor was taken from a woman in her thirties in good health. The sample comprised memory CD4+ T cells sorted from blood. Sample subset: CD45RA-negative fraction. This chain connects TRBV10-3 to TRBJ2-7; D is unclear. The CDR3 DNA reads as TGTGCCATCAGTGAAAATACAAGCGAAAATCAGTACTTC. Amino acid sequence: CAISENTSENQYF.